This T cell receptor (beta chain) was observed in a study of T cells in Graves' hyperthyroidism and ophthalmopathy (dated by TCRdb to the late 2010s). Some background on the complete study: Peripheral blood was collected at initial diagnosis, before any treatment. After blood sampling, hyperthyroidism patients were treated with methimazole at a starting dose of 30 mg daily, and ophthalmopathy patients were treated with high-dose intravenous methylprednisolone. For training and testing, the roughly 97 patients in the discovery cohort were randomly divided in a 7:3 ratio. TCR Vbeta CDR3 sequencing of roughly 140 peripheral blood samples (under 45 ophthalmopathy, 75 hyperthyroidism and roughly 17 progressor patients) is reported in the paper. In addition, the study compared T-cell repertoires in thyroid tissue and in blood from about six Graves' hyperthyroidism patients. Prospective prediction of ophthalmopathy was tested in an independent validation cohort consisting of 18 hyperthyroidism patients and 17 patients who later progressed to ophthalmopathy. TCR V-J signatures able to tell the groups apart were searched for in a discovery cohort of 95 to 100 patients, of whom under 45 had Graves' ophthalmopathy and roughly 57 had stable Graves' hyperthyroidism.

The CDR3 numbers 16 residues from cysteine through phenylalanine. Only CDR3 DNA is held: 48 bases, read in frame from base 1. V is clipped by 5 bases and J by 8 bases, and the sequence between their germline boundaries is 24 bases long. In the germline V gene (reference sequence), CDR1 corresponds to SEHNR and CDR2 to FQNEAQ. Broader findings and caveats from the paper: Most expanded thyroid clonotypes (frequency above 0.001) were also detected in blood, a finding suggesting that blood repertoires may reflect thyroid immune responses. Sample size was not statistically predetermined, and blinding of investigators to group allocation was not performed. In cross-validation, a model built on a 13 V-J signature told ophthalmopathy apart from stable hyperthyroidism with approximately 90% sensitivity and around 81% specificity, and in testing the same model reached 80%/75%. In validation, the model predicted progression to ophthalmopathy a median of roughly six months before onset, with 65% to 71% sensitivity and roughly 79% specificity.

Stable Graves' hyperthyroidism was defined as the absence of progression to ophthalmopathy over 18 months of follow-up. Hyperthyroidism patients were aged 18 to 65 years and newly diagnosed, with disease duration of less than 2 months. Exclusion was applied to patients with uncontrolled infections, other autoimmune diseases, pregnancy or lactation. Diagnoses were established on the basis of clinical symptoms, serum thyroxine and TRAb, thyroid ultrasound, and orbital computed tomography. Ficoll-Paque density gradient centrifugation was used to isolate PBMCs from around 10 ml of fresh peripheral blood. Total RNA was extracted using Trizol reagent, and RNA quality was assessed on an Agilent 2100 Bioanalyzer. Amplification of TCR beta CDR3 regions was carried out from RNA transcripts. For the first round of RT-PCR on the TCR CDR3, the HTBI primer set was used together with the Qiagen OneStep RT-PCR kit. The libraries were constructed in a second round of multiplex PCR and then size-selected and purified. Paired-end sequencing of the libraries was performed with 100 bp reads on an Illumina HiSeq2000. In the source study's methods: SOAPnuke was used to process the raw data, throwing out any read that contained adapters or uncalled bases, had a mean Phred below 15, or lacked an exact constant-primer or identifier match. COPE v1.2.5 was used to merge high-quality paired reads, and clonotypes were defined as unique nucleotide sequences. MiTCR v1.1 was used to align the clonotypes against IMGT TRBV, TRBD and TRBJ reference segments. Analysis was restricted to V-J combinations with a frequency above 0.0001, which covered roughly 99% of repertoires. A TCS score was defined as the ratio of F50 (clonal expansion) to E x V (chaos), with BLOSUM62-based TCRdist applied between CDR3 peptides within each V-J. Welch's t-statistics and random forest reduced some 510 V-J features to roughly 13, which were used in a naive Bayes classifier (R e1071). The Morisita-Horn index was used to measure how similar the thyroid and blood repertoires were. Starting from the raw public reads, TCRdb applied fastp trimming at Q25, assembled clones with MiXCR and retained in-frame beta chains. Each record represents a unique CDR3 protein, reported with the most common genes and DNA among its rows. These V and J calls derive from TCRdb rather than the authors' analysis. The sample table holds nearly 750,000 distinct CDR3 sequences, of which around 40% were seen once. Roughly 30% of the sample rests with the top ten.

This clonotype occurred a few times. Its antigen remains undetermined. Within one base of it there is no much larger clone, and no base qualities were kept. This TCR was sampled from a woman between 40 and 50 years old with Graves' hyperthyroidism. Recombination joined TRBV7-9 with TRBJ1-2; the D gene identity is not certain. Sequencing was done on a sample of blood. The nucleotide sequence is TGTGCCAGCAGCCGCTCACAGTTAAGACGGACGCCGGGCTACACCTTC. Translation gives CASSRSQLRRTPGYTF.